The source of this TCR beta chain is a study of blood T cell repertoires in COVID-19. As for the study in general: Acute and convalescent COVID-19 samples came from the United States, Italy and Spain. Sources were T cells, B-cell-depleted T cells, or PBMCs; the material itself was cDNA or gDNA.

Original processing notes: Reference gene primer amplification in the assay estimated nucleated cell counts. Here immunoSEQ multiplex PCR was the method, and the copy in TCRdb shows in-frame clones only, minus some. That table supplies the V and J calls and clone size; D and trimming were determined from the DNA. The sample lists about 10,000 clones; 70% to 90% were seen once. This TCR came from a human donor in a cohort sampled during active COVID-19. Sequencing input: peripheral blood.

The CDR3 region has the DNA TGTGCCAGCAGTGATATGGAGACCATCACAGATACGCAGTATTTT. Amino acid sequence: CASSDMETITDTQYF. This chain connects TRBV25-1 to TRBJ2-3; D remains ambiguous. Germline lookup yields CDR1 MGHDK and CDR2 SYGVNS. V lost 3 bases to trimming and J lost 2 bases, with 12 bases between them. CDR3 length equals 15 residues.